These 8 T cell receptor beta chains came from one sample sequenced in a study of blood T cell repertoires in COVID-19. Sequenced by immunoSEQ multiplex PCR; TCRdb stores in-frame clones only, minus some. The data show some 270,000 clones, about nine tenths seen once. The sequencing sample was made of peripheral blood. The receptor set was obtained from a woman aged 60-70 years who had recovered from COVID-19.

The chain is built from TRBV10-3 and TRBJ2-7; 11 bases agree with TRBD1. CDR3 length equals 15 residues. J lost 3 bases, V lost 6 bases, and 7 bases had no gene match. Germline V gene data show CDR1 as ENHRY and CDR2 as SYGVKD. The chain's CDR3 is CAIRRPGQGDYEQYF. In nucleotides, the CDR3 is TGTGCCATCAGGAGACCGGGACAGGGGGACTACGAGCAGTACTTC.

The chain is built from TRBV19 and TRBJ2-5; 8 bases fit TRBD1. The J segment lost 3 bases and the V segment lost 6 bases, leaving 6 bases of the junction unmatched. Germline V gene data show CDR1 as LNHDA and CDR2 as SQIVND (reference sequence). The CDR3 runs 14 residues. The CDR3 sequence is CASRALDREETQYF. Written as DNA, the CDR3 is TGTGCCAGTAGGGCCTTGGACAGGGAAGAGACCCAGTACTTC.

Turning to this clone: Germline and junction disagree at one end, which may indicate a read error. The gene calls are TRBV9 and TRBJ1-2; 8 bases match TRBD1. This CDR3 comprises 13 residues. Germline CDR1 reads SGDLS; CDR2 reads YYNGEE. As DNA, the CDR3 is TGTGCCAGCAGCGTAGGACGATCCCCGGGACAGGTATTC. This gives the protein CASSVGRSPGQVF. The full variable domain, with the rest looked up from reference TRBV9 and TRBJ1-2, is DSGVTQTPKHLITATGQRVTLRCSPRSGDLSVYWYQQSLDQGLQFLIQYYNGEERAKGNILERFSAQQFPDLHSELNLSSLELGDSALYFCASSVGRSPGQVFGSGTRLTVV.

Written as DNA, the CDR3 is TGTGCCAGCAGAAAGGCGGGGTTCTCCTACGAGCAGTACTTC. This gives the protein CASRKAGFSYEQYF. The chain links TRBV6-5 to TRBJ2-7, with D perhaps TRBD2 (6 bases). Germline V CDR1 and CDR2: MNHEY, SVGAGI. This CDR3 has 14 amino acids. Trimming took 6 bases from V and 0 from J, leaving 12 bases between them.

The genes are TRBV5-6 and TRBJ2-7; 9 nucleotides agree with TRBD2. In germline, CDR1 is SGHDT, CDR2 YYEEEE. The CDR3 is 17 amino acids. V dropped 4 bases and J dropped 6; count of bases not matched to a gene: 17. The CDR3 DNA reads as TGTGCCAGCAGCGCTACCGGGACTAGCACTCTACTGGGCGAGCAGTACTTC. Protein sequence: CASSATGTSTLLGEQYF.

The V gene is TRBV9, the J gene TRBJ2-1, with TRBD2 matching 11 bases. V dropped 2 bases and J dropped 6; count of bases not matched to a gene: 4. The germline V gene has CDR1 SGDLS and CDR2 YYNGEE. CDR3 length equals 15 residues. The CDR3 DNA reads as TGTGCCAGCAGCGTCGCCGGGACTAGCGGCAATGAGCAGTTCTTC. This translates into CASSVAGTSGNEQFF.

V and J are TRBV28 and TRBJ1-6, with D possibly being TRBD1 (5 bases). The CDR3 totals 14 residues. CDR1 is MDHEN and CDR2 is SYDVKM in the germline V gene. Deletions cut 3 bases from V and 14 bases from J, with 17 bases between. The CDR3 DNA follows: TGTGCCAGCAGTTTGACAGCCCCGGGCGGGACCCTCCACTTT. This codes for CASSLTAPGGTLHF. Complete variable domain (other parts from reference TRBV28 and TRBJ1-6): DVKVTQSSRYLVKRTGEKVFLECVQDMDHENMFWYRQDPGLGLRLIYFSYDVKMKEKGDIPEGYSVSREKKERFSLILESASTNQTSMYLCASSLTAPGGTLHFGNGTRLTVT.

The CDR3 sequence is CASSSRQYNYGYTF. The CDR3 bases are TGTGCCAGTAGTTCCCGACAGTACAACTATGGCTACACCTTC. The rearrangement uses TRBV19 and TRBJ1-2; the D gene is possibly TRBD1 (5 bases). The germline V gene has CDR1 LNHDA and CDR2 SQIVND (reference sequence). Trimming shortened V by 5 bases and J by 2 bases, and 12 bases separated the two germline ends. The CDR3 has 14 amino acids.